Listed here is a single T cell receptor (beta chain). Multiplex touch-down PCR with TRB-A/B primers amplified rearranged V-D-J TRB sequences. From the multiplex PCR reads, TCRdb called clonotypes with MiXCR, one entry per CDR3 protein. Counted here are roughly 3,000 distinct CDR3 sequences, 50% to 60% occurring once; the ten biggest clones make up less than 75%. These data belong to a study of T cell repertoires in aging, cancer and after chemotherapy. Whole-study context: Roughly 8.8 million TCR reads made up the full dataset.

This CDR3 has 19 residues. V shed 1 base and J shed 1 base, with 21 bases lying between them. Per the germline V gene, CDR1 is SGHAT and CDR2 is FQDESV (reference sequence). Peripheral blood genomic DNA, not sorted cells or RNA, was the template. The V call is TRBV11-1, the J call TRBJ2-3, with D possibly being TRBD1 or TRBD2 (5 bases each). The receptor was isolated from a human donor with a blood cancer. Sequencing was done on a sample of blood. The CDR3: CASSLVYAGPTGRTDTQYF. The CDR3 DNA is TGTGCCAGCAGCTTAGTGTATGCCGGCCCGACGGGACGCACAGATACGCAGTATTTT.